This TCR beta chain derives from a study of T cells in Graves' hyperthyroidism and ophthalmopathy. This clonotype was seen repeatedly, ten times or more. Researchers took RNA transcripts and amplified the TCR beta CDR3 regions from them. The HTBI primer set was used in a first-round RT-PCR of the TCR CDR3. TCRdb itself ran the multiplex PCR reads through MiXCR, one entry per CDR3 protein. Altogether about 600,000 distinct CDR3 sequences are present, around 15% being singletons, with the ten largest covering around 3.5%. Germline-derived CDR1 and CDR2 are SGHAT and FQNNGV. The CDR3 has 14 amino acids. V was clipped by 0 bases and J by 4 bases, with 8 bases between them.

The V call is TRBV11-2, the J call TRBJ2-3, with D unclear. The receptor was isolated from a woman in her thirties or forties with Graves' ophthalmopathy. The sequenced sample was blood. The CDR3 sequence: CASSLDGHSDTQYF. The DNA of the CDR3 is TGTGCCAGCAGCTTAGATGGGCATTCAGATACGCAGTATTTT.